This T cell receptor (beta chain) was observed in a study of regulatory T cells in long-lasting Graves disease. Findings and limits, study-wide: There was favoring of TRBV28, TRBJ1-2 and TRBJ2-5 in persistent disease. TCR diversity was lower in persistent Graves' patients than in newly diagnosed ones. With a few thousand shared public clonotypes, persistent patients exceeded new patients, who shared over 950.

Sequencing libraries for TCR beta were prepared with iRepertoire HTBI primers and Arm-PCR of CDR3 regions. TCRdb re-derived calls from the multiplex PCR reads in MiXCR, one entry per CDR3 protein. The data show roughly 700,000 distinct CDR3 sequences, 30% seen once. Trimming stripped 1 base from V and 0 bases from J, with 15 bases between. This CDR3 contains 17 residues. From germline, CDR1 is SEHNR and CDR2 FQNEAQ (reference sequence). Time point meaning: persistent/refractory GD, antithyroid drugs over 5 years with positive TRAb. TCR sequences were obtained from RNA taken from PBMCs. Each of the patients was recruited from an endocrinology department situated in Xi'an, China. To note about this clonotype: The antigen is unknown.

Specimen: peripheral blood mononuclear cells (PBMCs), collected when the disease was refractory, from a patient treated with antithyroid drugs. The receptor was isolated from a female donor with Graves disease. The V and J genes are TRBV7-9 and TRBJ1-1; D might be TRBD1 (5 bases). The CDR3 is CASSLEGTGPMNTEAFF. In DNA, the CDR3 is TGTGCCAGCAGCTTAGAAGGTACAGGCCCAATGAACACTGAAGCTTTCTTT.